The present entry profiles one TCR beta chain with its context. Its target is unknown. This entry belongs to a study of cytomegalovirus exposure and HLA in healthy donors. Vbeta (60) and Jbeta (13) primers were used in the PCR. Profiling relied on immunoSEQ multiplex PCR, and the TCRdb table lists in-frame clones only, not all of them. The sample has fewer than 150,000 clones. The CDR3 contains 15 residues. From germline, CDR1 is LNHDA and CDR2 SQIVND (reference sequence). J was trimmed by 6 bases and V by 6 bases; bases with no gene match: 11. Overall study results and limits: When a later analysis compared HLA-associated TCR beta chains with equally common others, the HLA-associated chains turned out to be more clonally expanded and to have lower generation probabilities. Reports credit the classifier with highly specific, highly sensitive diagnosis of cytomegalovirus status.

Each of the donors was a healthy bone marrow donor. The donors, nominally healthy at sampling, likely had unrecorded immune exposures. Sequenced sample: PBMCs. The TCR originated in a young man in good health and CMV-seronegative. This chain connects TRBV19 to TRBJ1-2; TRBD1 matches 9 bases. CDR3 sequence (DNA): TGTGCCAGTAGAGGACAGGGGATTAGTCGGGATGGCTACACCTTC. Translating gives CASRGQGISRDGYTF. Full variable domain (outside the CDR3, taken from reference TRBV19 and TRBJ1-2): DGGITQSPKYLFRKEGQNVTLSCEQNLNHDAMYWYRQDPGQGLRLIYYSQIVNDFQKGDIAEGYSVSREKKESFPLTVTSAQKNPTAFYLCASRGQGISRDGYTFGSGTRLTVV.